This T cell receptor (beta chain) was captured in a study of Ad26.COV2.S vaccination and SARS-CoV-2 variants. This CDR3 contains 15 residues. CDR1 and CDR2 (germline): MNHEY, SVGAGI. V shed 0 bases, J shed 4 bases, and the junction held 6 bases outside the gene matches. The treatment: around 19 received Ad26.COV2.S at low or high dose, single or two shots; 5 received placebo; per-sample allocation not given. Samples came from day 63 after the first vaccine or placebo injection. On this clone: What it binds is unknown. The same CDR3 arises from other DNA sequences in this sample as well.

Broader study findings: Post-vaccination breadth of spike-specific CD8+ and CD4+ T cell responses was reportedly substantial. Overall T cell responses may have been underestimated by the analyses of TCR breadth and depth.

The repertoire was sequenced with immunoSEQ multiplex PCR; TCRdb's copy has only in-frame clones and lacks some. Found here are hundreds of thousands of clones, 70% to 90% of them singletons; the top ten hold over 1.3%. Here the sequenced sample was peripheral blood, taken in a trial of Ad26.COV2.S vaccine versus placebo. The V call is TRBV6-5, the J call TRBJ2-7; TRBD1 matches 7 bases. The sequence was obtained from a person aged 18-65 years who received the Ad26.COV2.S COVID-19 vaccine or a placebo. CDR3 residues: CASSYSGTVPYEQYF. The CDR3 bases are TGTGCCAGCAGTTACTCTGGGACAGTACCTTACGAGCAGTACTTC.